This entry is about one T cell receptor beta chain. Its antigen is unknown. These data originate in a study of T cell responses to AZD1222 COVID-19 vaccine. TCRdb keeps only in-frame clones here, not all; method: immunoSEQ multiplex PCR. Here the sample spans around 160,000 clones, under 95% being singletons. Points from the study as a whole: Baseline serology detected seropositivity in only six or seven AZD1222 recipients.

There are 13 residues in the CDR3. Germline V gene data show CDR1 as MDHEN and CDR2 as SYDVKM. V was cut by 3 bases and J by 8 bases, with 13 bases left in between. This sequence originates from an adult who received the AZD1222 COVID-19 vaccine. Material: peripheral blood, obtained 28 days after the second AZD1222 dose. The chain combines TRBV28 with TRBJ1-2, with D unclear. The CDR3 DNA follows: TGTGCCAGCAGTTTGAAGGGCTCGTCGGGCTACACCTTC. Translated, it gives CASSLKGSSGYTF.